This T cell receptor (beta chain) was captured in a study of beta chain features in type 1 diabetes. The V gene end was trimmed by 0 bases and the J gene end by 2 bases; junction bases not matched to a gene: 7. This CDR3 region has 16 residues. Germline V gene data show CDR1 as SGHRS and CDR2 as YFSETQ. Markers CD45RO/CCR7/CD25/CD127/CD95/CD27 served to sort CD4+ naive, central memory, regulatory and stem cell-like memory cells. Sequencing targeted expressed TCRB transcripts, as all isolated RNA had been reverse transcribed. Data came from immunoSEQ multiplex PCR; TCRdb stores just in-frame clones and leaves some out. The sample has about 620,000 clones, roughly a sixth seen once.

Sequencing used naive CD4+ T cells from blood. This receptor was obtained from a man aged 18 to 29 in good health. The chain uses TRBV5-1 and TRBJ1-1; 7 bases agree with TRBD1. For the CDR3, the DNA is TGCGCCAGCAGCTTGGTTGCGGACAGGCCTAACACTGAAGCTTTCTTT. Residues: CASSLVADRPNTEAFF.